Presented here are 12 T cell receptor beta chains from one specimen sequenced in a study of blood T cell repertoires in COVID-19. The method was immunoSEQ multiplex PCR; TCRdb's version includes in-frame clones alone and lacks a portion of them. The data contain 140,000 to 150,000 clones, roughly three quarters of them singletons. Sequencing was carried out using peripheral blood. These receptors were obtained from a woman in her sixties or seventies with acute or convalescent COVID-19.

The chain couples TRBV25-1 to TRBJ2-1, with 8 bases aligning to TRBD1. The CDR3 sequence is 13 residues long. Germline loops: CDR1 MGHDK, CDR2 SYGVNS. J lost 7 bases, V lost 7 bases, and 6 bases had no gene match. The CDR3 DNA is TGTGCCAGCATGCAGGGGGCGCTTAATGAGCAGTTCTTC. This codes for CASMQGALNEQFF. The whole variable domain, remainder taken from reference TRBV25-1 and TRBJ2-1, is EADIYQTPRYLVIGTGKKITLECSQTMGHDKMYWYQQDPGMELHLIHYSYGVNSTEKGDLSSESTVSRIRTEHFPLTLESARPSHTSQYLCASMQGALNEQFFGPGTRLTVL.

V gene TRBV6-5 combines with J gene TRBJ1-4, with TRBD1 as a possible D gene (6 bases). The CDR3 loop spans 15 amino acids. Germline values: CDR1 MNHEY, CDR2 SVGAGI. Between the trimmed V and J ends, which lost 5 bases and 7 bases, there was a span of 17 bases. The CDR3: CASSNNRVFGEKLFF. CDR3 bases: TGTGCCAGCAGTAATAACAGGGTCTTCGGTGAAAAACTGTTTTTT.

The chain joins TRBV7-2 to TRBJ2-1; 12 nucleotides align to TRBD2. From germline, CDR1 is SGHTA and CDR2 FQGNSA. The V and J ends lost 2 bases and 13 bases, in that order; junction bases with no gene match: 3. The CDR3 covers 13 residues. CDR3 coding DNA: TGTGCCAGCAGCTTACTAGCGGGAGGGCCACAGTTCTTC. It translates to CASSLLAGGPQFF.

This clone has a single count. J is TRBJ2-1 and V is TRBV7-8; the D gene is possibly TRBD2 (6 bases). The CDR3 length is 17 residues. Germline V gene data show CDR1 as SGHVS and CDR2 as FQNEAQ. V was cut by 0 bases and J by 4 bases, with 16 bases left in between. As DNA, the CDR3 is TGTGCCAGCAGCTTAGCGGGGGGAGCGGCTCGATACAATGAGCAGTTCTTC. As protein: CASSLAGGAARYNEQFF.

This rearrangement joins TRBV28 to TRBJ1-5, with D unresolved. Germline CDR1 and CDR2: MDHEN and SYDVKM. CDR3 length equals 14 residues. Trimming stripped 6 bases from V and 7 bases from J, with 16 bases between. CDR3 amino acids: CASSLSVPRQPQHF. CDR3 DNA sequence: TGTGCCAGCAGCCTGTCGGTCCCTCGGCAGCCCCAGCATTTT.

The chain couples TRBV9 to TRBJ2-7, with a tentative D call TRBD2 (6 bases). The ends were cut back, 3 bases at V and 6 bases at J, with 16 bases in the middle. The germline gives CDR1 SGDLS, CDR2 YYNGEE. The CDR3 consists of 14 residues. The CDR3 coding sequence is TGTGCCAGCAGCGGCAGCGGCAGGGAGGCCGAGCAGTACTTC. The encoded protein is CASSGSGREAEQYF.

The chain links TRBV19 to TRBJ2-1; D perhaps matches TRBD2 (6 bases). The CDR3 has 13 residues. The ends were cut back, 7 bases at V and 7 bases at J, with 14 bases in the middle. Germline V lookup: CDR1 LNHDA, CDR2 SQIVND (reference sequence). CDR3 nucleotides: TGTGCCAGTAACGCCCGGAGGGGAAATGAGCAGTTCTTC. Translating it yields CASNARRGNEQFF. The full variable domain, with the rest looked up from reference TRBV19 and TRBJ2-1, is DGGITQSPKYLFRKEGQNVTLSCEQNLNHDAMYWYRQDPGQGLRLIYYSQIVNDFQKGDIAEGYSVSREKKESFPLTVTSAQKNPTAFYLCASNARRGNEQFFGPGTRLTVL.

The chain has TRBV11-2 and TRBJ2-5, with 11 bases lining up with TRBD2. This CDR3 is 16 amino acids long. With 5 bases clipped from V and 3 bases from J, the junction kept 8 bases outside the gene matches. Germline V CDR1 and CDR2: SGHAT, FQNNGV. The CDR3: CASSLTSGRGEETQYF. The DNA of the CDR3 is TGTGCCAGCAGCCTTACTAGCGGGAGAGGGGAAGAGACCCAGTACTTC. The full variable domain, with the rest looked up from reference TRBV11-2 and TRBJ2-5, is EAGVAQSPRYKIIEKRQSVAFWCNPISGHATLYWYQQILGQGPKLLIQFQNNGVVDDSQLPKDRFSAERLKGVDSTLKIQPAKLEDSAVYLCASSLTSGRGEETQYFGPGTRLLVL.

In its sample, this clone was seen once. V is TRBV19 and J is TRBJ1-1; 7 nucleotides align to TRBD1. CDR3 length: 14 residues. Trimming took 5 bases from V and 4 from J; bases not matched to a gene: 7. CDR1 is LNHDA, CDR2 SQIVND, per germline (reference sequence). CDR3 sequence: CASSLRQGGTEAFF. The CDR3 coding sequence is TGTGCCAGTAGTCTCAGACAGGGAGGCACTGAAGCTTTCTTT.

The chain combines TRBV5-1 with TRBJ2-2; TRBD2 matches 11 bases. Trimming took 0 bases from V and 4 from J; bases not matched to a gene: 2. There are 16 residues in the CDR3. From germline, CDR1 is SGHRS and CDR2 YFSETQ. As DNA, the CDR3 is TGCGCCAGCAGCTTGGGCCTAGCGGGGGGCACCGGGGAGCTGTTTTTT. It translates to CASSLGLAGGTGELFF.

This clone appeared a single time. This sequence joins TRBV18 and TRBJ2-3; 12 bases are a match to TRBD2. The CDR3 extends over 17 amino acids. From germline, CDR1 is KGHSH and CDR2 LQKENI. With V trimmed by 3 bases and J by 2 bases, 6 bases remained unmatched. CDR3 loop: CASSPTRLAGATDTQYF. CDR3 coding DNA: TGTGCCAGCTCACCCACAAGACTAGCGGGAGCCACAGATACGCAGTATTTT.

CDR3 bases: TGTGCCACCAGTCCGGAGACAGGGGGCTTCTACGAGCAGTACTTC. It specifies CATSPETGGFYEQYF. The V and J genes are TRBV24-1 and TRBJ2-7; 10 bases align to TRBD1. The junction had 7 bases not matched to a gene; V was cut back by 6 bases and J by 3 bases. CDR3 length: 15 residues. CDR1 KGHDR and CDR2 SFDVKD come from the germline V gene.